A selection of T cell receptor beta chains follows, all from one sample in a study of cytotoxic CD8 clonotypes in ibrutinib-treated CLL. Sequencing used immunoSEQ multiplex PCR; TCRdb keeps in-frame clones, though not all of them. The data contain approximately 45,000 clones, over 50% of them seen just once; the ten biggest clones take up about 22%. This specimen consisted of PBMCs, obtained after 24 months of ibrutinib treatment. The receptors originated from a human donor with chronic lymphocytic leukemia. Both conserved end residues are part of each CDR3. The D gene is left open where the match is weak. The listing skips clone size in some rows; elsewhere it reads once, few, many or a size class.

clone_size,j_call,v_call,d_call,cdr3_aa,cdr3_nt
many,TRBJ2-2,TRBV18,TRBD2,CASSTGGLVSTGELFF,TGTGCCAGCTCGACCGGCGGACTAGTGAGCACCGGGGAGCTGTTTTTT
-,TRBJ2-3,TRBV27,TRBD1,CASNRQGASTDTQYF,TGTGCCAGCAACAGACAGGGCGCTAGCACAGATACGCAGTATTTT
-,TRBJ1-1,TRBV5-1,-,CASSLNPNTEAFF,TGCGCCAGCAGCTTAAACCCGAACACTGAAGCTTTCTTT
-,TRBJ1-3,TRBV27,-,CASSLMLPTSGNTIYF,TGTGCCAGCAGTTTAATGTTACCGACCTCTGGAAACACCATATATTTT
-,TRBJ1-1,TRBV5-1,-,CASHLPSTGNTEAFF,TGCGCCTCTCATTTACCATCCACTGGGAACACTGAAGCTTTCTTT
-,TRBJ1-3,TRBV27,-,CASRGRNTIYF,TGTGCCAGCAGGGGGAGGAACACCATATATTTT
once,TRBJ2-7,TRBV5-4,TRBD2,CASSGSGGAGEQYF,TGTGCCAGCAGCGGGAGCGGGGGGGCGGGCGAGCAGTACTTC
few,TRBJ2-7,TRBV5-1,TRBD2,CASSLAQGGRALREQYF,TGCGCCAGCAGCTTGGCCCAGGGCGGGAGGGCCCTTCGCGAGCAGTACTTC
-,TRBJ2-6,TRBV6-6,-,CASRVNLFGANVLTF,TGTGCCAGCAGAGTGAACCTATTTGGGGCCAACGTCCTGACTTTC
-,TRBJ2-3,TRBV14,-,CASSPFGNTQYF,TGTGCCAGCAGCCCTTTCGGGAATACGCAGTATTTT
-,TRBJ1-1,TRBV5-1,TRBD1,CASSLDGTVTEAFF,TGCGCCAGCAGCTTGGATGGGACAGTAACTGAAGCTTTCTTT
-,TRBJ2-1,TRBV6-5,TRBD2,CASNRLANNEQFF,TGTGCCAGCAACCGACTAGCGAACAATGAGCAGTTCTTC
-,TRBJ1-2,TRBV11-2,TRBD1,CASSSTGAYGYTF,TGTGCCAGCAGCTCGACAGGGGCTTATGGCTACACCTTC
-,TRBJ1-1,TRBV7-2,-,CASSPAGGPGAFF,TGTGCCAGCAGCCCCGCCGGAGGGCCCGGAGCTTTCTTT
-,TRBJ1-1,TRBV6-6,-,CASSYNGWDKAFF,TGTGCCAGCAGTTACAACGGTTGGGACAAGGCTTTCTTT
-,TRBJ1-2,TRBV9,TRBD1,CASSVQGANYGYTF,TGTGCCAGCAGCGTTCAGGGGGCTAACTATGGCTACACCTTC
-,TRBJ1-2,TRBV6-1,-,CASSGYYGYTF,TGTGCCAGCAGCGGATACTATGGCTACACCTTC
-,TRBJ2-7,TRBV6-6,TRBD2,CASSGSGGAYEQYF,TGTGCCAGCAGTGGCAGCGGGGGGGCCTACGAGCAGTACTTC
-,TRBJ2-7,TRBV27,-,CASSLLGYEQYF,TGTGCCAGCAGTTTGCTGGGTTACGAGCAGTACTTC
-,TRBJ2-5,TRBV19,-,CASSIRGTTLRLEETQYF,TGTGCCAGTAGTATCAGGGGTACGACATTGAGACTAGAGGAGACCCAGTACTTC
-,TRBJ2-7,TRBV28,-,CASSWPGTIYEQYF,TGTGCCAGCAGTTGGCCGGGGACAATCTACGAGCAGTACTTC
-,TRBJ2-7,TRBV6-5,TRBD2,CASSSRTSPWTYEQYF,TGTGCCAGCAGTTCACGGACTAGCCCCTGGACCTACGAGCAGTACTTC